This T cell receptor (beta chain) was captured by sequencing in a study of CD8+ T cells in alopecia areata. CDR3 length: 12 amino acids. V was shortened by 0 bases and J by 11 bases, with 7 bases between the two germline ends. Germline lookup yields CDR1 MRHNA and CDR2 SNTAGT. Sequencing used cDNA as its template, made by extracting RNA and reverse transcribing it. Method: immunoSEQ multiplex PCR; TCRdb's copy keeps in-frame clones and lacks some. The repertoire holds roughly 200,000 clones, roughly 64% seen once, with about 12% in the top ten. Stated treatment: oral pan-JAK inhibitor, 5-10 mg twice daily.

J is TRBJ1-4 and V is TRBV6-4; D remains unclear. Here the sequenced sample was CD8+ T cells sorted from blood, taken at week 24, from a patient treated with tofacitinib. The sequence came from a human donor with alopecia areata. The CDR3 DNA reads TGTGCCAGCAGTGACTCAGGGAGGAAACTGTTTTTT. Translation gives CASSDSGRKLFF.